This TCR beta chain was obtained from a study of beta chain features in type 1 diabetes. As for this clone: Its antigen remains unknown.

The CDR3 totals 13 residues. Trimming took off 0 bases at V and 4 bases at J, with 7 bases between the two ends. CDR1 is GTSNPN, CDR2 SVGIG, per germline (reference sequence). Whole-study findings and limits: TCRB CDR3s were moderately but significantly shorter in Type 1 diabetes patients in all four CD4+ subsets.

Expressed TCRB transcripts were sequenced after all isolated RNA was converted to cDNA. TCRdb's copy holds only in-frame clones and misses some; the assay was immunoSEQ multiplex PCR. The table lists some 370,000 clones, 9.6% of them singletons, with roughly 0.6% in the top ten. The receptor comes from a man aged 25 to 40 with type 1 diabetes. Sequencing input: central memory CD4+ T cells from blood. V usage is TRBV30 and J usage is TRBJ1-3; D is possibly TRBD1 (5 bases). CDR3 bases: TGTGCCTGGAGTGTACAGGCAGGAAACACCATATATTTT. As protein: CAWSVQAGNTIYF. Full variable domain (outside the CDR3, taken from reference TRBV30 and TRBJ1-3): SQTIHQWPATLVQPVGSPLSLECTVEGTSNPNLYWYRQAAGRGLQLLFYSVGIGQISSEVPQNLSASRPQDRQFILSSKKLLLSDSGFYLCAWSVQAGNTIYFGEGSWLTVV.